This T cell receptor beta chain is from a study of blood T cell repertoires in COVID-19. Overall study context: Spain, Italy and the United States supplied samples that represented acute and convalescent COVID-19.

Method: immunoSEQ multiplex PCR; TCRdb's copy keeps in-frame clones and lacks some. The sample comprises just over 85,000 clones, 89% of which are singletons, and approximately 8.9% rests with the top ten. V was clipped by 0 bases and J by 8 bases; unmatched bases: 6. The CDR3 is made up of 15 amino acids. Germline V gene lookup returns CDR1 KGHSH and CDR2 LQKENI. The sample was peripheral blood. This receptor was obtained from a man in his fifties with acute or convalescent COVID-19. The V and J genes are TRBV18 and TRBJ1-4, with TRBD1 matching over 7 bases. CDR3 sequence: CASSPPGGTAEKLFF. The CDR3 DNA reads TGTGCCAGCTCACCACCTGGGGGGACAGCAGAAAAACTGTTTTTT.